A single sample gave rise to the 24 T cell receptor beta chains below, sequenced in a study of shared clonotypes between healthy human individuals. Cells designated naive CD8 were CD45RO-negative and were positively selected for CCR7, with terminally differentiated effector memory CD45RA+ cells excluded. TCRdb's copy holds only in-frame clones and misses some; the assay was immunoSEQ multiplex PCR. Among about 1,800,000 clones listed, approximately 94% were seen once. The sequencing input was naive CD8+ T cells sorted from blood. The receptors were gathered from a man younger than 30 in good health.

CDR3 DNA: TGTGCCAGCAGCTTAGGGGCTAGCGTCTCCTACGAGCAGTACTTC. It specifies CASSLGASVSYEQYF. The V call is TRBV7-2, the J call TRBJ2-7; a weak D match, TRBD2 (6 bases). Trimming removed 1 base at V and 0 bases at J, with 10 bases between. Germline values: CDR1 SGHTA, CDR2 FQGNSA. There are 15 residues in the CDR3. The whole variable domain, filled in from reference TRBV7-2 and TRBJ2-7, reads GAGVSQSPSNKVTEKGKDVELRCDPISGHTALYWYRQSLGQGLEFLIYFQGNSAPDKSGLPSDRFSAERTGGSVSTLTIQRTQQEDSAVYLCASSLGASVSYEQYFGPGTRLTVT.

This chain uses TRBV27 with TRBJ1-1; D possibly corresponds to TRBD1 (6 bases). Germline V gene sequence: CDR1 MNHEY, CDR2 SMNVEV (reference sequence). The CDR3 loop spans 13 amino acids. Deletions cut 6 bases from V and 8 bases from J, with 16 bases between. The CDR3 DNA follows: TGTGCCAGCAGACCCGGTCCCGGGACAGAAGCTTTCTTT. Protein sequence: CASRPGPGTEAFF.

This chain joins TRBV5-8 and TRBJ2-2; TRBD1 or TRBD2 may be the D gene (6 bases each). Germline CDR1 and CDR2: SGHTS and YDEGEE. V shed 2 bases and J shed 6 bases, with 17 bases lying between them. CDR3 length equals 16 residues. The CDR3 nucleotides read TGTGCCAGCAGCTTTACCGGCGAAGGGGGGCCCGGGGAGCTGTTTTTT. It specifies CASSFTGEGGPGELFF.

V usage is TRBV28 and J usage is TRBJ1-5; 7 bases line up with TRBD1. CDR1 and CDR2 from the germline V gene are MDHEN and SYDVKM. The trim removed 8 bases at V and 0 bases at J, leaving 10 bases unmatched. The CDR3 is 16 amino acids. The CDR3 bases are TGTGCCAGCTTCGGGACAGTGTTAGATAGCAATCAGCCCCAGCATTTT. It codes for CASFGTVLDSNQPQHF.

The V gene is TRBV5-4, the J gene TRBJ2-7; 7 bases are shared with TRBD1. V was pared by 3 bases and J by 2 bases, with 2 bases of the junction left unmatched. CDR3 size: 13 residues. Germline assignment: CDR1 SGHNT and CDR2 YYREEE (reference sequence). The DNA of the CDR3 is TGTGCCAGCAGCTACGGACAGGCCTACGAGCAGTACTTC. It encodes CASSYGQAYEQYF.

The CDR3 bases are TGCAGCGTCCCCTCGAACACTGAAGCTTTCTTT. As protein: CSVPSNTEAFF. The chain joins TRBV29-1 to TRBJ1-1; D not certain. Trimming stripped 6 bases from V and 1 base from J, with 6 bases between. CDR1 SQVTM and CDR2 ANQGSEA come from the germline V gene. The CDR3 loop spans 11 amino acids.

The genes are TRBV7-9 and TRBJ2-7; tentative D call: TRBD1 (6 bases). Between the trimmed V and J ends, which lost 3 bases and 2 bases, there was a span of 17 bases. The germline gives CDR1 SEHNR, CDR2 FQNEAQ (reference sequence). This CDR3 contains 16 residues. The CDR3 spells CASSLGRGKKPYEQYF. Written as DNA, the CDR3 is TGTGCCAGCAGCTTGGGCAGGGGCAAGAAACCCTACGAGCAGTACTTC.

Comment on this clone: Different DNA sequences within this sample yield the same CDR3. The chain couples TRBV13 to TRBJ2-7; D is ambiguous. The V and J ends lost 5 bases and 1 base respectively, with 6 bases between them. The CDR3 loop spans 12 amino acids. CDR1 and CDR2 (germline): PRHDT, FYEKMQ (reference sequence). The CDR3 region has the DNA TGTGCCAGCAGCCTTGGGTCCTACGAGCAGTACTTC. Protein product: CASSLGSYEQYF. Variable domain in full (rest from reference TRBV13 and TRBJ2-7): AAGVIQSPRHLIKEKRETATLKCYPIPRHDTVYWYQQGPGQDPQFLISFYEKMQSDKGSIPDRFSAQQFSDYHSELNMSSLELGDSALYFCASSLGSYEQYFGPGTRLTVT.

The V gene is TRBV5-1, the J gene TRBJ1-1, with TRBD1 matching over 7 bases. Trimming at V came to 4 bases and at J to 4 bases, leaving 7 bases not matched to a gene. Germline V lookup: CDR1 SGHRS, CDR2 YFSETQ. The CDR3 is made up of 14 amino acids. The CDR3 loop is CASSEGQVATEAFF. The CDR3 DNA reads as TGCGCCAGCAGCGAAGGACAGGTCGCCACTGAAGCTTTCTTT.

The chain couples TRBV7-9 to TRBJ1-1; D is perhaps TRBD1 (6 bases). There are 16 residues in the CDR3. V lost 4 bases and J lost 5, with 20 bases in between. The germline gives CDR1 SEHNR, CDR2 FQNEAQ (reference sequence). Here the CDR3 DNA reads TGTGCCAGCAGCTCCGGGACATCGCGACCGGGGACTGAAGCTTTCTTT. Translated, it gives CASSSGTSRPGTEAFF. Based on the CDR3 plus reference TRBV7-9 and TRBJ1-1, the full variable domain is DTGVSQNPRHKITKRGQNVTFRCDPISEHNRLYWYRQTLGQGPEFLTYFQNEAQLEKSRLLSDRFSAERPKGSFSTLEIQRTEQGDSAMYLCASSSGTSRPGTEAFFGQGTRLTVV.

About this clone: Additional DNA sequences in this sample encode the identical CDR3. The chain combines TRBV4-1 with TRBJ2-2; D is unclear. CDR1 and CDR2 from the germline V gene are MGHRA and YSYEKL. The CDR3 is made up of 14 amino acids. V lost 0 bases and J lost 6, with 8 bases in between. DNA for the CDR3: TGCGCCAGCAGCCAAGAGGGTCTGCCCGGGGAGCTGTTTTTT. It is translated as CASSQEGLPGELFF.

The V gene is TRBV30, the J gene TRBJ2-1, with 11 nucleotides matching TRBD2. The CDR3 runs to 18 residues. Germline V gene sequence: CDR1 GTSNPN, CDR2 SVGIG (reference sequence). The ends lost 1 base at V and 2 bases at J; junction bases unmatched: 10. CDR3 sequence (DNA): TGTGCCTGGAGTGGGGTAGCGGGAGGGCCGGTCCCCTACAATGAGCAGTTCTTC. This encodes CAWSGVAGGPVPYNEQFF.

The rearrangement links TRBV7-6 to TRBJ2-2; D is unresolved. Trimming took off 0 bases at V and 2 bases at J, with 7 bases between the two ends. Germline CDR1 and CDR2: SGHVS and FNYEAQ. This CDR3 is 15 amino acids long. CDR3 amino acids: CASSLATDNTGELFF. CDR3 nucleotide sequence: TGTGCCAGCAGCTTAGCAACGGATAACACCGGGGAGCTGTTTTTT.

This clone is a singleton in its sample. This chain uses TRBV5-1 with TRBJ1-5, with D perhaps TRBD1 (6 bases). This CDR3 contains 16 residues. Germline V gene lookup returns CDR1 SGHRS and CDR2 YFSETQ. Trimming took off 7 bases at V and 2 bases at J, with 19 bases between the two ends. CDR3 protein: CASGEQGKVRNQPQHF. The CDR3 region has the DNA TGCGCCAGCGGAGAACAGGGAAAAGTGCGCAATCAGCCCCAGCATTTT.

V and J are TRBV5-4 and TRBJ1-1; maybe TRBD1 (5 bases). Trimming removed 0 bases at V and 10 bases at J, with 10 bases between. This CDR3 region has 12 residues. CDR1 and CDR2 from the germline V gene are SGHNT and YYREEE (reference sequence). The CDR3: CASSLGGVGAFF. The CDR3 nucleotides read TGTGCCAGCAGCTTGGGAGGGGTTGGAGCTTTCTTT.

Comments on this clone: The sample holds other DNA sequences that translate to the same CDR3. V and J are TRBV7-8 and TRBJ2-7; TRBD1 matches at 9 bases. The CDR3 has 15 residues. V gave up 0 bases and J gave up 2 bases; unmatched junction bases: 2. Germline V gene data show CDR1 as SGHVS and CDR2 as FQNEAQ. This CDR3 is CASSLAGQGTYEQYF. The CDR3, as DNA: TGTGCCAGCAGCTTAGCGGGACAGGGTACCTACGAGCAGTACTTC. Full variable domain (rest looked up from reference TRBV7-8 and TRBJ2-7): GAGVSQSPRYKVAKRGQDVALRCDPISGHVSLFWYQQALGQGPEFLTYFQNEAQLDKSGLPSDRFFAERPEGSVSTLKIQRTQQEDSAVYLCASSLAGQGTYEQYFGPGTRLTVT.

The J gene is TRBJ2-7, the V gene TRBV10-3, with D unclear. This CDR3 region has 13 residues. The V gene lost 10 bases and the J gene lost 0 bases, with 13 bases spanning the gap. Per the germline V gene, CDR1 is ENHRY and CDR2 is SYGVKD. The CDR3 nucleotides read TGTGCCACAGCAGAGTTGCCCTCCTACGAGCAGTACTTC. Encoded protein: CATAELPSYEQYF.

This chain connects TRBV27 to TRBJ2-6; possible D gene TRBD1, 6 bases. The CDR3 is 18 residues long. Germline assignment: CDR1 MNHEY and CDR2 SMNVEV (reference sequence). V was shortened by 10 bases and J by 1 base, with 23 bases between the two germline ends. CDR3 protein: CATYERGQIISGANVLTF. In DNA, the CDR3 is TGTGCCACCTACGAGAGAGGACAGATCATATCTGGGGCCAACGTCCTGACTTTC.

The CDR3 sequence is CAWSPDSYGYTF. Here the CDR3 DNA reads TGTGCCTGGAGTCCCGACAGCTATGGCTACACCTTC. The chain links TRBV30 to TRBJ1-2; maybe TRBD1 (5 bases). Germline V lookup: CDR1 GTSNPN, CDR2 SVGIG (reference sequence). CDR3 size: 12 residues. V shed 2 bases and J shed 4 bases, with 8 bases lying between them.

V usage is TRBV5-4 and J usage is TRBJ1-2, with D maybe TRBD1 (6 bases). The CDR3 runs 15 residues. In germline, CDR1 is SGHNT, CDR2 YYREEE (reference sequence). Trimming pared 3 bases from V and 3 bases from J, leaving 15 bases between. DNA for the CDR3: TGTGCCAGCAGCTCCATACAGGGCTTGGACTATGGCTACACCTTC. Its protein product is CASSSIQGLDYGYTF. Using reference TRBV5-4 and TRBJ1-2 for the parts outside the CDR3, the full variable domain is ETGVTQSPTHLIKTRGQQVTLRCSSQSGHNTVSWYQQALGQGPQFIFQYYREEENGRGNFPPRFSGLQFPNYSSELNVNALELDDSALYLCASSSIQGLDYGYTFGSGTRLTVV.

The chain joins TRBV27 to TRBJ2-7, with D perhaps matching TRBD2 (5 bases). The germline V gene has CDR1 MNHEY and CDR2 SMNVEV (reference sequence). V lost 3 bases, J lost 4 bases, and 13 bases lay in between. CDR3 size: 14 residues. Written as DNA, the CDR3 is TGTGCCAGCAGTTTCAAACTAGTCGGTTACGAGCAGTACTTC. It specifies CASSFKLVGYEQYF.

This rearrangement joins TRBV6-5 to TRBJ2-5; D call uncertain. There are 14 residues in the CDR3. The V gene lost 2 bases and the J gene lost 1 base, with 8 bases spanning the gap. Germline lookup yields CDR1 MNHEY and CDR2 SVGAGI. For the CDR3, the DNA is TGTGCCAGCAGTTACCTGGTCTCCCAAGAGACCCAGTACTTC. Amino acids: CASSYLVSQETQYF.

The rearrangement links TRBV7-2 to TRBJ2-5; TRBD2 aligns across 9 bases. CDR3 length equals 16 residues. With 4 bases clipped from V and 7 bases from J, the junction kept 13 bases outside the gene matches. Looked up from germline, CDR1 is SGHTA and CDR2 is FQGNSA. CDR3 nucleotide sequence: TGTGCCAGCAGCTCCCACCCTAGCGGGGCCCTGGTGACCCAGTACTTC. Residues: CASSSHPSGALVTQYF. Full variable domain (missing parts from reference TRBV7-2 and TRBJ2-5): GAGVSQSPSNKVTEKGKDVELRCDPISGHTALYWYRQSLGQGLEFLIYFQGNSAPDKSGLPSDRFSAERTGGSVSTLTIQRTQQEDSAVYLCASSSHPSGALVTQYFGPGTRLLVL.

This chain links TRBV5-6 with TRBJ1-5; D gene uncertain. V lost 0 bases and J lost 9, with 10 bases in between. Germline lookup yields CDR1 SGHDT and CDR2 YYEEEE. The CDR3 extends over 13 amino acids. The CDR3 region has the DNA TGTGCCAGCAGCTTGGGTGACATGGGGCCCCAGCATTTT. Translating gives CASSLGDMGPQHF.